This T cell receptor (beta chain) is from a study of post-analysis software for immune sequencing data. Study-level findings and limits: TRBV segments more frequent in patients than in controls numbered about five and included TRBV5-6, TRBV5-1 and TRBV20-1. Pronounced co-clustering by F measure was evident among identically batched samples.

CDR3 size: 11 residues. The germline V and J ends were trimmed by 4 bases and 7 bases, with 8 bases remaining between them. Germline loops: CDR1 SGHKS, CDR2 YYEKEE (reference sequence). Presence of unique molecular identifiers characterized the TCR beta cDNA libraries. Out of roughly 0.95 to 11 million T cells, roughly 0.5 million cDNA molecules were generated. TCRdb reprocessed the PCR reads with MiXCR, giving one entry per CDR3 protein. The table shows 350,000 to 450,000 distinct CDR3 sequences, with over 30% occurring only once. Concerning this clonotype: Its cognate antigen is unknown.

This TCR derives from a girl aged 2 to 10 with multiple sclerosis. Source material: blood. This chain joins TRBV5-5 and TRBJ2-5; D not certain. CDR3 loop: CASSHPGTQYF. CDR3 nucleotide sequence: TGTGCCAGCAGCCATCCGGGGACCCAGTACTTC.